The 11 T cell receptor beta chains below all came from one sample that was sequenced in a study of T cells after yellow fever vaccination (dated by TCRdb to between 2019 and 2020). The method was 5' RACE. The run used an Illumina HiSeq 2500. TCRdb passed the public sequencing reads through fastp at Q25 and MiXCR, retaining productive beta sequences. Each entry merges the rows of one CDR3 protein and shows their most common DNA and genes. This sample is represented by 90,000 to 150,000 distinct CDR3 sequences; roughly 7.9% of them were singletons. The ten most abundant clones make up more than 2.5% of the sample. In light of the paper, this sample's treatment or condition label describes: live attenuated yellow fever vaccine strain. The starting material was CD4+ T cells sorted from PBMCs, obtained about 49 days after the first yellow fever vaccination. These receptor sequences come from a man aged 18 to 35 who received the YFV17D yellow fever vaccine.

This clonotype was counted at least ten times. The rearrangement joins TRBV6-1 to TRBJ1-6; D gene uncertain. CDR3 length: 13 amino acids. CDR1 is MNHNS, CDR2 SASEGT, per germline. Trimming removed 3 bases at V and 4 bases at J, with 4 bases between. CDR3 DNA sequence: TGTGCCAGCAGTGAGTTTTATAATTCACCCCTCCACTTT. This encodes CASSEFYNSPLHF.

This clonotype has a count of ten or more. V gene TRBV7-8 combines with J gene TRBJ1-4; 8 bases agree with TRBD1. V was pared by 5 bases and J by 8 bases, with 4 bases of the junction left unmatched. This CDR3 has 13 residues. Germline CDR1 and CDR2: SGHVS and FQNEAQ. The CDR3 protein is CASSRTGYEKLFF. In DNA form, the CDR3 reads TGTGCCAGCAGCCGGACAGGGTACGAAAAACTGTTTTTT.

Ten or more counts support this clonotype. The genes are TRBV6-6 and TRBJ1-5, with D unclear. V was cut by 6 bases and J by 7 bases, with 7 bases left in between. The length of the CDR3 is 11 residues. The germline gives CDR1 MNHNY, CDR2 SVGAGI (reference sequence). As DNA, the CDR3 is TGTGCCAGCAGCTCCGAACAGCCCCAGCATTTT. It encodes CASSSEQPQHF.

This clonotype was recorded at least ten times. CDR3 amino acids: CSVEGTGEPTGELFF. As DNA, the CDR3 is TGCAGCGTAGAGGGGACAGGGGAACCCACCGGGGAGCTGTTTTTT. The V gene is TRBV29-1, the J gene TRBJ2-2; 10 positions match TRBD1. CDR3 length: 15 amino acids. V gave up 6 bases and J gave up 4 bases; unmatched junction bases: 8. CDR1 and CDR2 (germline): SQVTM, ANQGSEA.

This clonotype was picked up one time. The genes are TRBV5-1 and TRBJ2-3; 7 bases are shared with TRBD2. With 5 bases clipped from V and 4 bases from J, the junction kept 16 bases outside the gene matches. This CDR3 has 17 amino acids. CDR1 and CDR2 (germline): SGHRS, YFSETQ. DNA of the CDR3: TGCGCCAGCAGTATGGACCCCCCTAGCCGGGGGGCAGATACGCAGTATTTT. Translation: CASSMDPPSRGADTQYF.

This clonotype was seen repeatedly, ten times or more. V is TRBV12-3 or TRBV12-4 and J is TRBJ2-7, with D unclear. V was cut by 5 bases and J by 3 bases, with 11 bases left in between. The CDR3 has 13 amino acids. The CDR3 nucleotides are TGTGCCAGCAGTAAGCGACATGGCTACGAGCAGTACTTC. Amino acid sequence: CASSKRHGYEQYF.

This clonotype has at least ten counts. The chain links TRBV2 to TRBJ2-2, with a possible D match to TRBD1 (5 bases). Trimming left V 6 bases short and J 5 bases short, with 13 bases between. CDR3 size: 14 residues. In germline, CDR1 is SNHLY, CDR2 FYNNEI. The CDR3 protein is CASRGAYGTGELFF. CDR3 in DNA: TGTGCCAGCAGAGGGGCTTACGGGACCGGGGAGCTGTTTTTT.

This clonotype was observed many times. The J gene is TRBJ2-1, the V gene TRBV6-2 or TRBV6-3, with 9 bases lining up with TRBD2. Germline CDR1 and CDR2: MNHEY and SVGEGT. Germline trimming cut 0 bases from V and 8 bases from J; bases unmatched to any gene: 11. This CDR3 has 17 amino acids. The CDR3: CASSYSIESGGTDEQFF. CDR3 nucleotide sequence: TGTGCCAGCAGTTACTCGATCGAGAGCGGGGGGACGGATGAGCAGTTCTTC.

On this clonotype itself: This may come from a read error, since a much larger clone is one base off. The chain joins TRBV20-1 to TRBJ2-6; D is undetermined. There are 14 residues in the CDR3. Trimming removed 1 base from V and 5 bases from J, with 9 bases in between. Germline lookup yields CDR1 DFQATT and CDR2 SNEGSKA (reference sequence). This chain's CDR3 is CSARGLLWANVLTF. In nucleotides, the CDR3 is TGCAGTGCTAGAGGACTTCTATGGGCCAACGTCCTGACTTTC.

Ten or more counts support this clonotype. This sequence joins TRBV29-1 and TRBJ1-1, with 7 positions matching TRBD1. After removal of 3 bases from V and 0 bases from J, the junction contained 7 bases not matched to a gene. The germline V gene has CDR1 SQVTM and CDR2 ANQGSEA. The CDR3 totals 15 residues. The chain's CDR3 is CSVDFPGQMNTEAFF. For the CDR3, the DNA is TGCAGCGTTGATTTTCCGGGACAGATGAACACTGAAGCTTTCTTT.

The sample holds many counts of this clonotype. The chain joins TRBV12-3 or TRBV12-4 to TRBJ1-6; no firm D call. CDR3 size: 14 residues. With 8 bases removed from V and 7 bases from J, the gap between germline ends came to 15 bases. The CDR3 nucleotides read TGTGCCAGCCGGTCATTCGGCAGGAATTCACCCCTCCACTTT. Translation: CASRSFGRNSPLHF.